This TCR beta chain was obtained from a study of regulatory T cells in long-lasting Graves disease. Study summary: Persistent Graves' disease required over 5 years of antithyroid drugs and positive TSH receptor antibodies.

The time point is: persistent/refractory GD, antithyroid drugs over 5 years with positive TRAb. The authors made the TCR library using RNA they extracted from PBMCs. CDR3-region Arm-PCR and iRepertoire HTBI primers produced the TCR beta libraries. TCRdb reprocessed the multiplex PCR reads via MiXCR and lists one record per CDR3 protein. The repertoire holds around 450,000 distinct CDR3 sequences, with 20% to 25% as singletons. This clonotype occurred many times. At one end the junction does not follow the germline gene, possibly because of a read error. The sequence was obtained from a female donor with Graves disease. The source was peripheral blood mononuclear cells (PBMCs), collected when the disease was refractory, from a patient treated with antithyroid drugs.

CDR3 region: CASSIQGGQPQHF. The CDR3 DNA follows: TGTGCCAGCAGTATACAGGGAGGTCAGCCCCAGCATTTT. This chain uses TRBV19 with TRBJ1-5; the D gene is possibly TRBD1 (6 bases). Germline V gene data show CDR1 as LNHDA and CDR2 as SQIVND (reference sequence). The CDR3 is 13 amino acids. Together with reference TRBV19 and TRBJ1-5, the CDR3 gives the full variable domain: DGGITQSPKYLFRKEGQNVTLSCEQNLNHDAMYWYRQDPGQGLRLIYYSQIVNDFQKGDIAEGYSVSREKKESFPLTVTSAQKNPTAFYLCASSIQGGQPQHFGDGTRLSIL.